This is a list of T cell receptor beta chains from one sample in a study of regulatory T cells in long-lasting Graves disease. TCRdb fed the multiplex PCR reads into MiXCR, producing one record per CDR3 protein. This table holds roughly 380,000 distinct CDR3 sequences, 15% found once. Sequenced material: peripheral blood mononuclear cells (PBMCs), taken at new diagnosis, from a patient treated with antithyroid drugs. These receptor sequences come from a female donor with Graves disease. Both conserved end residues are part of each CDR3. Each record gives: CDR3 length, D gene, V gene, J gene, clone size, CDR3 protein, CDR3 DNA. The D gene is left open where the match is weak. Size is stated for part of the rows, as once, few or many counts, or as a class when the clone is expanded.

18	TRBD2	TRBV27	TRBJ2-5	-	CASSLRPAGVPYQETQYF	TGTGCCAGCAGTTTACGGCCAGCGGGGGTCCCATACCAAGAGACCCAGTACTTC
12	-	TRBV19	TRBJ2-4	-	CASSITGTIQYF	TGTGCCAGTAGTATAACAGGGACCATTCAGTACTTC
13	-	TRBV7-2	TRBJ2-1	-	CASSLRGVGGQFF	TGTGCCAGCAGCTTGAGAGGTGTGGGAGGGCAGTTCTTC
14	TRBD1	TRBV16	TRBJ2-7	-	CASSHRTGTYEQYF	TGTGCCAGCAGCCATAGGACAGGGACATACGAGCAGTACTTC
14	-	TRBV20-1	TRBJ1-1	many	CSAKRLQGNTEAFF	TGCAGTGCTAAGCGGTTACAGGGGAACACTGAAGCTTTCTTT
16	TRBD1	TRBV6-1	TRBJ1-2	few	CASSPPGTATNYGYTF	TGTGCCAGCAGCCCCCCTGGGACAGCAACTAACTATGGCTACACCTTC
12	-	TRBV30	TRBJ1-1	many	CAWDREGTEAFF	TGTGCCTGGGACAGAGAGGGGACTGAAGCTTTCTTT
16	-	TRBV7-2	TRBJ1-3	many	CASSLSPFRTGNTIYF	TGTGCCAGCAGCTTATCCCCGTTCCGCACTGGAAACACCATATATTTT
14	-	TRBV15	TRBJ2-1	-	CATRRGRDYNEQFF	TGTGCCACCCGGAGGGGGAGGGACTACAATGAGCAGTTCTTC
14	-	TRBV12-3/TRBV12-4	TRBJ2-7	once	CASSFGHRLGEQYF	TGTGCCAGCAGTTTTGGACACCGACTGGGTGAGCAGTACTTC
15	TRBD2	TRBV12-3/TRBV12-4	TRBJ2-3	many	CASSPRTSGLDTQYF	TGTGCCAGCAGTCCTCGGACTAGCGGGCTAGATACGCAGTATTTT
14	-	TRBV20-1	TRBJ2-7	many	CSASGVGYSYEQYF	TGCAGTGCTAGTGGGGTGGGGTACTCCTACGAGCAGTACTTC
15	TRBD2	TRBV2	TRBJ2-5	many	CASSVTSGRAQTQYF	TGTGCCAGCAGCGTCACTAGCGGGAGGGCCCAGACCCAGTACTTC
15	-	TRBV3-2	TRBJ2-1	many	CASSQDTNATCGQFF	TGTGCCAGCAGCCAAGATACGAACGCAACATGTGGGCAGTTCTTC
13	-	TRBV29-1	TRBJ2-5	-	CSVALTGQETQYF	TGCAGCGTTGCGCTTACAGGCCAAGAGACCCAGTACTTC
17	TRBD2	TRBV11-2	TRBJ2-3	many	CASSLEASGVNTDTQYF	TGTGCCAGCAGCTTAGAGGCTAGCGGGGTGAACACAGATACGCAGTATTTT
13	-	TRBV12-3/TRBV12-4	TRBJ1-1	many	CASRLDSNTEAFF	TGTGCCAGCAGGCTAGATTCGAACACTGAAGCTTTCTTT
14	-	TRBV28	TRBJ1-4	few	CASSLGGAREKLFF	TGTGCCAGCAGTTTAGGGGGGGCAAGGGAAAAACTGTTTTTT
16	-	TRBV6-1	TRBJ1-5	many	CASCKIEGSSNQPQHF	TGTGCCAGTTGCAAAATCGAGGGGAGCTCCAATCAGCCCCAGCATTTT
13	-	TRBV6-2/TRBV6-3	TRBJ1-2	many	CASSQSGFYGYTF	TGTGCCAGCAGCCAATCAGGGTTCTATGGCTACACCTTC
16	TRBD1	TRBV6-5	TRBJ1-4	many	CASSLHSGGTNEKLFF	TGTGCCAGCAGTTTACACTCAGGGGGCACTAATGAAAAACTGTTTTTT
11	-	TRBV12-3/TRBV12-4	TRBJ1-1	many	CASESPTGALF	TGTGCCAGCGAATCTCCAACCGGCGCCTTATTT
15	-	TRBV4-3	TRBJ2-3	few	CASSQDSVGLDTQYF	TGCGCCAGCAGCCAAGACTCTGTGGGTTTAGATACGCAGTATTTT
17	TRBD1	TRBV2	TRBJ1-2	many	CASSEVIGGGLNYGYTF	TGTGCCAGCAGTGAAGTTATTGGAGGGGGCCTTAACTATGGCTACACCTTC
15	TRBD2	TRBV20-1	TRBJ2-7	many	CSAPSGSGPPYEQYF	TGCAGTGCTCCCAGCGGGAGCGGTCCCCCCTACGAGCAGTACTTC
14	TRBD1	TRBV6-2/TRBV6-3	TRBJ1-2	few	CASSFDRGTYGYTF	TGTGCCAGCAGTTTCGACAGGGGAACCTATGGCTACACCTTC
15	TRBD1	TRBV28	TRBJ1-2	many	CASSSPQGNNYGYTF	TGTGCCAGCAGTTCCCCACAGGGGAATAACTATGGCTACACCTTC
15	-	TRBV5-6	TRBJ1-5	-	CASSQQGWSNQPQHF	TGTGCCAGCAGCCAACAGGGTTGGAGCAATCAGCCCCAGCATTTT
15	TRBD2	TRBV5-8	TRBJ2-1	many	CASSLYLAGVVEQFF	TGTGCCAGCAGCTTATATCTAGCGGGAGTTGTAGAGCAGTTCTTC
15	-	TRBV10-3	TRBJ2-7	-	CAISEMVADPYEQYF	TGTGCCATCAGTGAAATGGTAGCAGATCCCTACGAGCAGTACTTC
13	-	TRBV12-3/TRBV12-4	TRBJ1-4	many	CASSLQGWEKLFF	TGTGCCAGCAGCCTTCAGGGTTGGGAAAAACTGTTTTTT
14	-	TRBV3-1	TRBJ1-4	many	CASTPDRWKEKLFF	TGTGCCAGTACTCCAGACAGGTGGAAAGAAAAACTGTTTTTT
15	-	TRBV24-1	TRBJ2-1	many	CATSDPSLTGSEQFF	TGTGCCACCAGTGATCCATCACTAACAGGTTCTGAGCAGTTCTTC
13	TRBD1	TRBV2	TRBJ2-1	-	CASSGAGGEEQFF	TGTGCCAGCAGTGGGGCAGGGGGAGAAGAGCAGTTCTTC
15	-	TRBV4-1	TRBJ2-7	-	CASSRGGFSGDEQYF	TGCGCCAGCAGTAGAGGCGGATTCTCAGGAGACGAGCAGTACTTC
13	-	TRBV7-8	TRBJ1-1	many	CASSLQGRTEAFF	TGTGCCAGCAGCTTACAGGGGAGGACTGAAGCTTTCTTT
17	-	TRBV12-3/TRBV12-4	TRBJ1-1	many	CASSTPVSGGPGAEAFF	TGTGCCAGCAGCACGCCGGTAAGTGGGGGACCCGGCGCTGAAGCTTTCTTT
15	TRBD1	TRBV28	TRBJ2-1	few	CASSPPTGANNEQFF	TGTGCCAGCAGTCCTCCGACAGGGGCAAACAATGAGCAGTTCTTC
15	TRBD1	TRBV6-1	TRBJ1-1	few	CASSSLQGARTEAFF	TGTGCCAGCAGTAGCCTCCAGGGGGCTCGGACTGAAGCTTTCTTT
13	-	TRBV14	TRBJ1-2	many	CASSHDTDYGYTF	TGTGCCAGCAGCCATGACACTGACTATGGCTACACCTTC
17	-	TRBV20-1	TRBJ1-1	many	CSARDRTAKGRNTEAFF	TGCAGTGCTAGAGATCGGACAGCCAAAGGTCGGAACACTGAAGCTTTCTTT
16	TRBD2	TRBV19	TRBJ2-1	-	CASSIGLAAPYNEQFF	TGTGCCAGTAGTATAGGGCTAGCGGCCCCCTACAATGAGCAGTTCTTC
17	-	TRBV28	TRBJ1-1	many	CASSLFPPGQFNTEAFF	TGTGCCAGCAGTTTATTCCCACCAGGACAGTTTAACACTGAAGCTTTCTTT
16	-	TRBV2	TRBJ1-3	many	CASSAPQQSSGNTIYF	TGTGCCAGCAGTGCCCCACAACAAAGCTCTGGAAACACCATATATTTT
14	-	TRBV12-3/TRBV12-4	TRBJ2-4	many	CASSFEGAKNIQYF	TGTGCCAGCAGTTTTGAGGGGGCCAAAAACATTCAGTACTTC
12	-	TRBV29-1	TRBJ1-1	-	CSVRDMNTEAFF	TGCAGCGTGCGGGATATGAACACTGAAGCTTTCTTT
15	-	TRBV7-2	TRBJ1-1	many	CASSSPPQGNTEAFF	TGTGCCAGCAGCTCCCCACCCCAAGGGAATACTGAAGCTTTCTTT
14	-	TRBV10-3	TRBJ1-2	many	CAISPGDFNYGYTF	TGTGCCATCAGCCCGGGGGACTTCAACTATGGCTACACCTTC
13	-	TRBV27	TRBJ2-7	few	CAAGGSSSYEQYF	TGTGCCGCCGGGGGTTCCAGCTCCTACGAGCAGTACTTC
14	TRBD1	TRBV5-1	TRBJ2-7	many	CASSFGTGLYEQYF	TGCGCCAGCAGCTTTGGGACAGGTCTCTACGAGCAGTACTTC
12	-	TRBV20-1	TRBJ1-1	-	CSARRQGGEAFF	TGCAGTGCTAGGAGGCAGGGAGGCGAAGCTTTCTTT
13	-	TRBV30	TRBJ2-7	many	CAWDITGYHEQYF	TGTGCCTGGGATATTACAGGGTACCACGAGCAGTACTTC
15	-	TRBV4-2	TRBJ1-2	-	CASSQEVTANYGYTF	TGTGCCAGCAGCCAAGAGGTTACGGCCAACTATGGCTACACCTTC
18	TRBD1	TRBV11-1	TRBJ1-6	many	CASSLRGKRQGRNSPLHF	TGTGCCAGCAGCCTTAGGGGAAAGCGACAGGGGCGTAATTCACCCCTCCACTTT
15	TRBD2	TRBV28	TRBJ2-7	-	CASSLLASGRDEQYF	TGTGCCAGCAGTTTACTGGCTAGCGGGAGGGACGAGCAGTACTTC
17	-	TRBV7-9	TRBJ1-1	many	CASSSPGRRSMNTEAFF	TGTGCCAGCAGCTCCCCGGGACGGCGTTCTATGAACACTGAAGCTTTCTTT
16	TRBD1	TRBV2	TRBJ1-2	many	CASSDGTGVFLGGYTF	TGTGCCAGCAGTGATGGGACAGGTGTTTTTCTAGGTGGCTACACCTTC
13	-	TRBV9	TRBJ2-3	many	CASSSSAGDTQYF	TGTGCCAGCAGCTCCTCGGCGGGAGATACGCAGTATTTT